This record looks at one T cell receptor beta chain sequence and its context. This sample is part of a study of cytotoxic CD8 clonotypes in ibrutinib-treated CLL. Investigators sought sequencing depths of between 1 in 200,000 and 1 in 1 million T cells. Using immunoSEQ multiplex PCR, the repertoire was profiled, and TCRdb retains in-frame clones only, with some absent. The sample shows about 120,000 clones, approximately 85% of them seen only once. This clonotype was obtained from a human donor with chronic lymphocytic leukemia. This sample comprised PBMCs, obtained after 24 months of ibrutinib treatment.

CDR3 DNA sequence: TGTGCCAGCAGCGCACTCCCGGGACTCCAAGACCCGAGCTCCTACAATGAGCAGTTCTTC. Translation gives CASSALPGLQDPSSYNEQFF. The gene calls are TRBV21-1 and TRBJ2-1; the listed D gene, TRBD2, was not tested against the DNA. TRBV21-1 is a recognized pseudogene. The CDR3 has 20 residues.